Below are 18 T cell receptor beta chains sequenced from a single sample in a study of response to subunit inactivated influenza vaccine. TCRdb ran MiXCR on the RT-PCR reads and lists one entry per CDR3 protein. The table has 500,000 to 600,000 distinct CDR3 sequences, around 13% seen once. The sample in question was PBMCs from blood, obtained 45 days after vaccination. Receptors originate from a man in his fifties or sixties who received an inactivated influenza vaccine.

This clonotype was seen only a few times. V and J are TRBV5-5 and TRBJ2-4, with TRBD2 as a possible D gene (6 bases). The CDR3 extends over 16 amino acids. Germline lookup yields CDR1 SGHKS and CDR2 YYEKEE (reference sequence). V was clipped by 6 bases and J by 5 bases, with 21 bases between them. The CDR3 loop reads CASTTMGGGGENIQYF. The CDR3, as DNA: TGTGCCAGCACCACGATGGGGGGTGGCGGAGAAAACATTCAGTACTTC. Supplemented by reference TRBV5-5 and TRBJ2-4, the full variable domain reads DAGVTQSPTHLIKTRGQQVTLRCSPISGHKSVSWYQQVLGQGPQFIFQYYEKEERGRGNFPDRFSARQFPNYSSELNVNALLLGDSALYLCASTTMGGGGENIQYFGAGTRLSVL.

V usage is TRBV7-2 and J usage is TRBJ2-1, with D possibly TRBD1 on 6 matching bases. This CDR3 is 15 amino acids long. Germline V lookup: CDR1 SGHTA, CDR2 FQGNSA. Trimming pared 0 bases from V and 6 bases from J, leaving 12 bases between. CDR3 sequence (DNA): TGTGCCAGCAGCTTAGCCCAGGGGAGATTCAATGAGCAGTTCTTC. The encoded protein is CASSLAQGRFNEQFF.

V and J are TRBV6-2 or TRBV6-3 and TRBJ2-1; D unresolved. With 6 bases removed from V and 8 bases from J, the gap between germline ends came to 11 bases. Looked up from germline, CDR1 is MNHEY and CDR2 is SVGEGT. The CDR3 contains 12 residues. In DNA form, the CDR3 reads TGTGCCAGCAGCTCCGGTGGTTATGAGCAGTTCTTC. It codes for CASSSGGYEQFF.

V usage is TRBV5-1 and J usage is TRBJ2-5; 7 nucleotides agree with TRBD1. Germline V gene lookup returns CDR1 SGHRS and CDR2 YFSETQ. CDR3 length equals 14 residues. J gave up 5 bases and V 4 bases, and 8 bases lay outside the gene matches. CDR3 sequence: CASSKTGYGETQYF. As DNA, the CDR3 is TGCGCCAGCAGCAAGACAGGGTATGGGGAGACCCAGTACTTC.

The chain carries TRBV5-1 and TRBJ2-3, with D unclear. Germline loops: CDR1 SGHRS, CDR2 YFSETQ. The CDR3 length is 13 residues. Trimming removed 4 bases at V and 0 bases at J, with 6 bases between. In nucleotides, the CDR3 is TGCGCCAGCAGCACGAGTAGCACAGATACGCAGTATTTT. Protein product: CASSTSSTDTQYF.

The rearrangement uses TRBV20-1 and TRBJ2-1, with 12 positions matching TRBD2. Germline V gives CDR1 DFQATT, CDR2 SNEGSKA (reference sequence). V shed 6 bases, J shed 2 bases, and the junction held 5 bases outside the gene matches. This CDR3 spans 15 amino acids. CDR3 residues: CSAGRTSGTYNEQFF. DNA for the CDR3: TGCAGTGCCGGAAGGACTAGCGGGACCTACAATGAGCAGTTCTTC.

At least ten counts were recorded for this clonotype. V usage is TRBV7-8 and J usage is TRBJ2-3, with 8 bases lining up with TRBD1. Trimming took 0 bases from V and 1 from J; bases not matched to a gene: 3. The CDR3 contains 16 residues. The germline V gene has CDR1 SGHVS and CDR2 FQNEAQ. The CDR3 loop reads CASSLAEGQGTDTQYF. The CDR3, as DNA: TGTGCCAGCAGCTTAGCGGAGGGACAGGGCACAGATACGCAGTATTTT.

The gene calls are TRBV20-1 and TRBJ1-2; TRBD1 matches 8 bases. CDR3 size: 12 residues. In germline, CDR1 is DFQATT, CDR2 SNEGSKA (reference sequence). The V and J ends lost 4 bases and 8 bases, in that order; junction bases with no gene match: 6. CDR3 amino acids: CSAKFRGQGYTF. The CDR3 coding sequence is TGCAGTGCTAAGTTCAGGGGGCAGGGCTACACCTTC.

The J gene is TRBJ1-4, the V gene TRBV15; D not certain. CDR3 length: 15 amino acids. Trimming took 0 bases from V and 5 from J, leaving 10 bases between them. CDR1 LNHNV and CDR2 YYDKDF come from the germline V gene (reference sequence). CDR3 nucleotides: TGTGCCACCAGCAGAGATCTTGCGGTCAATGAAAAACTGTTTTTT. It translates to CATSRDLAVNEKLFF.

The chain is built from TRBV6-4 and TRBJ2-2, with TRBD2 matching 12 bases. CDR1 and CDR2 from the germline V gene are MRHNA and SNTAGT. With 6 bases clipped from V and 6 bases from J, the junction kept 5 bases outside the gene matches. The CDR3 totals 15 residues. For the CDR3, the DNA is TGTGCCAGCAGCCTAGCGGGAGGGCCCGCCGGGGAGCTGTTTTTT. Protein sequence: CASSLAGGPAGELFF.

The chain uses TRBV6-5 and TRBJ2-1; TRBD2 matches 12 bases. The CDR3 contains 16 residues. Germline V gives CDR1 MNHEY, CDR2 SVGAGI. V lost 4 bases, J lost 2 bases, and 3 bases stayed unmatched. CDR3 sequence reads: CASSSLAGGAYNEQFF. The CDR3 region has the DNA TGTGCCAGCAGTTCTCTAGCGGGAGGGGCCTACAATGAGCAGTTCTTC.

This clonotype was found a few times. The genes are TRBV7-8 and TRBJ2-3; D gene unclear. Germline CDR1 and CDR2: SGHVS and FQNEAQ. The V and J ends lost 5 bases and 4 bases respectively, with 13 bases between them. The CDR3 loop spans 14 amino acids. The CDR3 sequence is CASSPQPEADTQYF. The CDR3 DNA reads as TGTGCCAGCAGCCCCCAGCCAGAGGCAGATACGCAGTATTTT.

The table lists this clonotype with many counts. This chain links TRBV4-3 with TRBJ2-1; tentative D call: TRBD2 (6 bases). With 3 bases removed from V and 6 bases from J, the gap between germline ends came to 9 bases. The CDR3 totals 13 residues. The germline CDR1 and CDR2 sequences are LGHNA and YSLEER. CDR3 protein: CASSQTRVNEQFF. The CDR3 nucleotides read TGCGCCAGCAGCCAGACTAGGGTCAATGAGCAGTTCTTC.

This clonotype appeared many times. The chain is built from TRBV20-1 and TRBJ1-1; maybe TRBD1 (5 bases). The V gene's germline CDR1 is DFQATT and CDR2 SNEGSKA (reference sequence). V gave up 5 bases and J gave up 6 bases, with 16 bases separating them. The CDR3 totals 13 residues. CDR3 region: CSAGQGFGAEAFF. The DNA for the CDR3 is TGCAGTGCTGGCCAGGGCTTTGGCGCTGAAGCTTTCTTT.

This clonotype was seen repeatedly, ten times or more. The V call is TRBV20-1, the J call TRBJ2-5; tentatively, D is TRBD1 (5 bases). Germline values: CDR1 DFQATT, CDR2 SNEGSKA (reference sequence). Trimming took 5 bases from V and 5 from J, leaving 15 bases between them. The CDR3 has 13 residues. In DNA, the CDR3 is TGCAGTGCTCCTCAGGGAATTGGGGAGACCCAGTACTTC. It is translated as CSAPQGIGETQYF.

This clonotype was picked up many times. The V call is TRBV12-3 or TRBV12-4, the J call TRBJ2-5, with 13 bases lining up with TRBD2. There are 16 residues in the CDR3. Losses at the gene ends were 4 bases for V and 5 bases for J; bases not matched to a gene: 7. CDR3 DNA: TGTGCCAGCAGTTCCTCACTAGCGGGAGGGCCCGAGACCCAGTACTTC. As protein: CASSSSLAGGPETQYF.

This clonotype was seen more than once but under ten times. Here the CDR3 reads CATSTGAGFNQPQHF. In nucleotides, the CDR3 is TGTGCCACCAGTACGGGGGCAGGCTTCAATCAGCCCCAGCATTTT. The chain has TRBV24-1 and TRBJ1-5, with D maybe TRBD1 (6 bases). V lost 6 bases and J 3 bases, leaving 14 bases between the germline ends. Per germline, CDR1 KGHDR and CDR2 SFDVKD. The CDR3 has 15 amino acids.

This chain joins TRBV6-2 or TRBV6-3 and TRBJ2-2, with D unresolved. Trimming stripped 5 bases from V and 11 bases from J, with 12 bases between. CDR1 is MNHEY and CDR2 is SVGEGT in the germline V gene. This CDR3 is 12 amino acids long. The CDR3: CASSRMGGELFF. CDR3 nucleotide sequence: TGTGCCAGCAGTCGTATGGGCGGAGAGCTGTTTTTT.